These 11 T cell receptor beta chains came from one sample sequenced in a study of control samples from healthy donors and cancer patients. TCRdb's table, derived via immunoSEQ multiplex PCR, lists solely in-frame clones and lacks some. The repertoire holds about 170,000 clones, approximately 86% seen once, with around 5% in the top ten. Sequenced material: blood. The receptor set was obtained from a woman aged 30 to 39 in good health.

This clone was picked up one time. The V and J genes are TRBV5-3 and TRBJ1-5; D not resolved. TRBV5-3 is designated an ORF whose function remains uncertain. The CDR3 runs 16 residues. The ends were cut back, 0 bases at V and 1 base at J, with 11 bases in the middle. CDR3: CARSLAFIGSNQPQHF. CDR3 nucleotides: TGTGCCAGAAGCTTGGCCTTTATAGGCAGCAATCAGCCCCAGCATTTT.

The J gene is TRBJ2-6, the V gene TRBV29-1; 7 nucleotides line up with TRBD1. Germline V gives CDR1 SQVTM, CDR2 ANQGSEA. The CDR3 spans 14 residues. V lost 6 bases and J lost 1; bases outside the gene matches: 3. The CDR3: CSVLQGSGANVLTF. The CDR3 coding sequence is TGCAGCGTCCTACAGGGGTCTGGGGCCAACGTCCTGACTTTC.

This chain connects TRBV24-1 to TRBJ1-2, with a tentative D call TRBD1 (6 bases). V gave up 9 bases and J gave up 4 bases, with 11 bases separating them. Germline-derived CDR1 and CDR2 are KGHDR and SFDVKD. This CDR3 is built from 12 residues. The CDR3 is CATSRGVYGYTF. The CDR3 DNA sequence: TGTGCCACCTCTAGGGGGGTCTATGGCTACACCTTC.

The rearrangement links TRBV11-2 to TRBJ2-1; D perhaps matches TRBD2 (7 bases). V was trimmed by 2 bases and J by 4 bases, leaving 18 bases between them. CDR1 is SGHAT and CDR2 is FQNNGV in the germline V gene. The CDR3 is made up of 17 amino acids. This chain's CDR3 is CASSLSRGGGLYNEQFF. The CDR3 bases are TGTGCCAGCAGCTTATCGAGGGGAGGGGGGCTTTACAATGAGCAGTTCTTC.

The chain is built from TRBV4-1 and TRBJ1-2, with a possible D match to TRBD1 (5 bases). Trimming shortened V by 5 bases and J by 7 bases, and 14 bases separated the two germline ends. This CDR3 has 13 residues. Germline values: CDR1 MGHRA, CDR2 YSYEKL. The CDR3, as DNA: TGCGCCAGCAGCTCCCCGGGGGGGGGTGGCTACACCTTC. This gives the protein CASSSPGGGGYTF.

In this sample, this clone turned up once. The chain carries TRBV19 and TRBJ2-1, with a weak D call TRBD2 (6 bases). The V gene lost 2 bases and the J gene lost 0 bases, with 11 bases spanning the gap. Looked up from germline, CDR1 is LNHDA and CDR2 is SQIVND (reference sequence). This CDR3 contains 16 residues. The DNA of the CDR3 is TGTGCCAGTAGTATACTCTTGGGAGGCTCCTACAATGAGCAGTTCTTC. The encoded protein is CASSILLGGSYNEQFF.

The chain couples TRBV29-1 to TRBJ2-7, with no clear D. The CDR3 covers 13 residues. Per the germline V gene, CDR1 is SQVTM and CDR2 is ANQGSEA. V lost 3 bases to trimming and J lost 0 bases, with 9 bases between them. This chain's CDR3 is CSVEDGLSYEQYF. The CDR3 bases are TGCAGCGTTGAGGACGGGCTCTCCTACGAGCAGTACTTC.

The chain combines TRBV19 with TRBJ2-2; no clear D gene. V lost 9 bases to trimming and J lost 5 bases, with 16 bases between them. This CDR3 contains 14 residues. The germline V gene encodes CDR1 LNHDA and CDR2 SQIVND (reference sequence). CDR3 sequence: CASRKSGLTGELFF. The CDR3 DNA is TGTGCCAGCCGGAAGTCTGGGCTAACCGGGGAGCTGTTTTTT.

The V gene is TRBV19, the J gene TRBJ2-5, with D perhaps matching TRBD1 (5 bases). Germline V gives CDR1 LNHDA, CDR2 SQIVND (reference sequence). CDR3 size: 13 residues. V lost 5 bases to trimming and J lost 4 bases, with 11 bases between them. The CDR3 region has the DNA TGTGCCAGTAGTTCCAGGGTTAGAGAGACCCAGTACTTC. It encodes CASSSRVRETQYF. The whole variable domain, remainder taken from reference TRBV19 and TRBJ2-5, is DGGITQSPKYLFRKEGQNVTLSCEQNLNHDAMYWYRQDPGQGLRLIYYSQIVNDFQKGDIAEGYSVSREKKESFPLTVTSAQKNPTAFYLCASSSRVRETQYFGPGTRLLVL.

V and J are TRBV2 and TRBJ2-3; the match to TRBD2 covers 10 bases. The ends lost 3 bases at V and 2 bases at J; junction bases unmatched: 8. Germline assignment: CDR1 SNHLY and CDR2 FYNNEI. The CDR3 sequence is 17 residues long. CDR3: CASSELGLARSTDTQYF. CDR3 nucleotides: TGTGCCAGCAGTGAGTTGGGACTAGCGAGATCCACAGATACGCAGTATTTT.

V usage is TRBV24-1 and J usage is TRBJ2-7; no reliable D call. The V gene lost 2 bases and the J gene lost 3 bases, with 1 base spanning the gap. This CDR3 region has 11 residues. CDR1 is KGHDR and CDR2 is SFDVKD in the germline V gene. CDR3 nucleotide sequence: TGTGCCACCAGTGATTACTACGAGCAGTACTTC. Residues: CATSDYYEQYF.